This T cell receptor (beta chain) was recorded in a study of blood T cell repertoires in COVID-19. Background on the study: Material from acute and convalescent COVID-19 was sourced from the United States, Italy and Spain. The cDNA or gDNA used as material had been derived from T cells, B-cell-depleted T cells, or PBMCs.

In the authors' workflow: Amplification from reference gene primers served as the basis for estimated nucleated cell counts. The repertoire was sequenced with immunoSEQ multiplex PCR; TCRdb's copy has only in-frame clones and lacks some. V, J and clone size were drawn from that table, and D and trimming were deduced from the DNA. Of about 190,000 clones in the sample, about nine tenths were seen once. The CDR3 runs to 15 residues. V gave up 6 bases and J gave up 0 bases, with 9 bases separating them. From germline, CDR1 is MDHEN and CDR2 SYDVKM. The sequence was collected from a man aged 40-49 years with acute or convalescent COVID-19. The J gene is TRBJ2-6, the V gene TRBV28, with D tentatively TRBD1 (6 bases). Sequencing used peripheral blood. The CDR3 here is CASSTGYSGANVLTF. The CDR3 DNA follows: TGTGCCAGCAGCACAGGGTACTCTGGGGCCAACGTCCTGACTTTC.